Following are 14 T cell receptor beta chains from one sample sequenced in a study of T cells in Graves' hyperthyroidism and ophthalmopathy. Amplification yielded TCR beta CDR3 regions, with RNA transcripts as the source. Researchers ran a first-round RT-PCR on the TCR CDR3 using the HTBI primer set. TCRdb reanalysed the multiplex PCR reads using MiXCR and keeps one entry per CDR3 protein. In the table there are around 350,000 distinct CDR3 sequences, about a fifth of which are singletons. What was sequenced was blood. These receptors were collected from a woman younger than 35 with Graves' hyperthyroidism.

The CDR3 is CASSQPRASTEAFF. The CDR3 DNA sequence: TGTGCCAGCAGCCAACCCCGGGCCAGCACTGAAGCTTTCTTT. The J gene is TRBJ1-1, the V gene TRBV3-1; D gene ambiguous. V lost 2 bases to trimming and J lost 4 bases, with 11 bases between them. This CDR3 has 14 amino acids. Germline V gene lookup returns CDR1 LGHDT and CDR2 YNNKEL (reference sequence).

This chain uses TRBV12-3 or TRBV12-4 with TRBJ1-2; TRBD1 matches at 10 bases. This CDR3 spans 15 amino acids. Trimming took 0 bases from V and 7 from J; bases not matched to a gene: 5. CDR3 amino acids: CASSLAPDRGTGYTF. The CDR3 nucleotides read TGTGCCAGCAGTTTAGCCCCGGACAGGGGGACTGGCTACACCTTC.

This clonotype showed up many times. This chain joins TRBV10-3 and TRBJ2-7; 7 nucleotides line up with TRBD2. Per the germline V gene, CDR1 is ENHRY and CDR2 is SYGVKD. CDR3 length: 17 residues. V dropped 0 bases and J dropped 0; count of bases not matched to a gene: 8. This CDR3 reads CAISESSGLSLSYEQYF. As DNA, the CDR3 is TGTGCCATCAGTGAGTCGTCGGGACTATCCCTCTCCTACGAGCAGTACTTC.

In regard to this clonotype: One end of the junction does not line up with germline, which may come from a read error. This sequence joins TRBV6-2 or TRBV6-3 and TRBJ2-7; D gene uncertain. The CDR3 has 12 amino acids. The V gene's germline CDR1 is MNHEY and CDR2 SVGEGT. CDR3 coding DNA: TGCGCCAGCAGTTACTCGAGACGCGAGCAGTACTTC. It specifies CASSYSRREQYF.

This clonotype was detected only a few times. One end of the junction fails to match germline, which may point to a read error. V gene TRBV11-1 combines with J gene TRBJ2-4, with D tentatively TRBD2 (7 bases). This CDR3 comprises 19 residues. Germline V gives CDR1 SGHAT, CDR2 FQDESV (reference sequence). For the CDR3, the DNA is TGTGCCAGCAGCGCCCTTCCCCGGGGGGCCATAGATGGCAAAAACATTAAGTACTTC. Its protein product is CASSALPRGAIDGKNIKYF. Filled out from reference TRBV11-1 and TRBJ2-4, the complete variable domain reads EAEVAQSPRYKITEKSQAVAFWCDPISGHATLYWYRQILGQGPELLVQFQDESVVDDSQLPKDRFSAERLKGVDSTLKIQPAELGDSAMYLCASSALPRGAIDGKNIKYFGAGTRLSVL.

The V call is TRBV10-1, the J call TRBJ2-5; no reliable D call. V was shortened by 0 bases and J by 3 bases, with 8 bases between the two germline ends. This CDR3 has 14 amino acids. Germline V gives CDR1 WNHNN, CDR2 SYGVQD (reference sequence). CDR3 residues: CASSESRLEETQYF. The CDR3, as DNA: TGCGCCAGCAGTGAGTCGAGGCTAGAAGAGACCCAGTACTTC.

V usage is TRBV28 and J usage is TRBJ1-1; TRBD1 is a possible D gene (5 bases). The CDR3 spans 13 residues. Looked up from germline, CDR1 is MDHEN and CDR2 is SYDVKM. Trimming pared 3 bases from V and 4 bases from J, leaving 9 bases between. The DNA for the CDR3 is TGTGCCAGCAGTTTCTCACAGGTCACTGAAGCTTTCTTT. Translation gives CASSFSQVTEAFF. The full variable domain, rest sourced from reference TRBV28 and TRBJ1-1, is DVKVTQSSRYLVKRTGEKVFLECVQDMDHENMFWYRQDPGLGLRLIYFSYDVKMKEKGDIPEGYSVSREKKERFSLILESASTNQTSMYLCASSFSQVTEAFFGQGTRLTVV.

This clonotype came up many times. The rearrangement uses TRBV6-5 and TRBJ1-3; D is uncertain. The CDR3 runs 15 residues. Germline values: CDR1 MNHEY, CDR2 SVGAGI. The V and J ends lost 2 bases and 0 bases respectively, with 8 bases between them. CDR3 sequence (DNA): TGTGCCAGCAGTTACGTAGAGGGCTCTGGAAACACCATATATTTT. Translation gives CASSYVEGSGNTIYF.

This clonotype has a count of ten or more. CDR3 region: CASSPVEWGPTEAFF. CDR3 coding DNA: TGTGCCAGCAGTCCGGTCGAGTGGGGGCCCACTGAAGCTTTCTTT. The chain recombines TRBV6-1 with TRBJ1-1; tentative D call: TRBD1 (6 bases). The V and J ends lost 5 bases and 4 bases respectively, with 17 bases between them. The CDR3 is 15 amino acids. Germline-derived CDR1 and CDR2 are MNHNS and SASEGT.

V and J are TRBV13 and TRBJ2-5; 10 bases map to TRBD2. CDR1 is PRHDT, CDR2 FYEKMQ, per germline (reference sequence). This CDR3 has 15 amino acids. Trimming at V came to 4 bases and at J to 1 base, leaving 3 bases not matched to a gene. The chain's CDR3 is CASSWSSGGQETQYF. In DNA form, the CDR3 reads TGTGCCAGCAGCTGGTCTAGCGGGGGCCAAGAGACCCAGTACTTC.

This clonotype was seen repeatedly, ten times or more. V and J are TRBV7-9 and TRBJ2-7; D unresolved. Trimming pared 2 bases from V and 7 bases from J, leaving 9 bases between. The CDR3 runs 12 residues. Germline-derived CDR1 and CDR2 are SEHNR and FQNEAQ (reference sequence). CDR3 sequence reads: CASSLMNVEQYF. CDR3 nucleotide sequence: TGTGCCAGCAGCTTAATGAACGTTGAGCAGTACTTC.

V gene TRBV6-1 combines with J gene TRBJ1-1; D not certain. V lost 6 bases to trimming and J lost 11 bases, with 16 bases between them. CDR1 and CDR2 from the germline V gene are MNHNS and SASEGT. CDR3 size: 12 residues. The CDR3 coding sequence is TGTGCCAGCAGGAAAACGGCGGACTCGGCTTTCTTT. This encodes CASRKTADSAFF.

The CDR3 DNA reads as TGTGCCAGCAGTGTCGGGGGGCAGGGTGAAGCTTTCTTT. Its translation is CASSVGGQGEAFF. The gene calls are TRBV6-1 and TRBJ1-1; maybe TRBD1 (6 bases). This CDR3 is built from 13 residues. Germline CDR1 MNHNS, CDR2 SASEGT. The germline V and J ends were trimmed by 4 bases and 7 bases, with 13 bases remaining between them.

The rearrangement uses TRBV27 and TRBJ2-5; D perhaps matches TRBD2 (6 bases). The CDR3 has 14 residues. With 7 bases removed from V and 1 base from J, the gap between germline ends came to 13 bases. Germline lookup yields CDR1 MNHEY and CDR2 SMNVEV (reference sequence). DNA of the CDR3: TGTGCCAGCACCCAGGTGGGGGGCCAAGAGACCCAGTACTTC. Translated, it gives CASTQVGGQETQYF.